This passage covers 18 T cell receptor beta chains from one sample sequenced in a study of blood T cells in healthy people across ages (dated by TCRdb to the mid-2010s). The library was produced with 5' RACE. TCRdb names Illumina HiSeq 2500 as the instrument used. A second PCR of about 6 to 12 cycles was run with a J-beta primer mix and a sample-barcoded 5' primer. TCRdb reprocessing: public reads trimmed at Q25 with fastp, clones called with MiXCR, in-frame beta chains kept. Every entry covers one CDR3 protein and lists the most common genes and DNA from its rows. For this sample there are roughly 790,000 distinct CDR3 sequences; more than 40% appear just once. Of the sample, 20% is held by the ten largest clones. What was sequenced was blood. The receptors come from a woman in her sixties in good health.

V is TRBV12-3 or TRBV12-4 and J is TRBJ2-1; 9 nucleotides line up with TRBD1. This CDR3 has 15 amino acids. After removal of 7 bases from V and 8 bases from J, the junction contained 12 bases not matched to a gene. The CDR3 DNA reads TGTGCCAGCACCCCTTTCGGACAGGGGAGGGATGAGCAGTTCTTC. Translation: CASTPFGQGRDEQFF.

This clonotype was picked up a small number of times. The chain carries TRBV6-2 or TRBV6-3 and TRBJ2-7; TRBD1 or TRBD2 may be the D gene (6 bases each). Trimming pared 7 bases from V and 0 bases from J, leaving 13 bases between. The CDR3 spans 14 residues. Germline CDR1 and CDR2: MNHEY and SVGEGT. The CDR3 protein is CASTKGGSSYEQYF. The CDR3 nucleotides read TGTGCCAGCACTAAAGGGGGGAGCTCCTACGAGCAGTACTTC.

The chain employs TRBV28 and TRBJ2-1; the D gene could be TRBD1 or TRBD2 (5 bases each). The germline V gene encodes CDR1 MDHEN and CDR2 SYDVKM. The CDR3 spans 15 residues. V was shortened by 2 bases and J by 3 bases, with 11 bases between the two germline ends. CDR3 nucleotide sequence: TGTGCCAGCAGTTTAACGAGGGGAGACTACAATGAGCAGTTCTTC. Translation gives CASSLTRGDYNEQFF.

This clonotype has just a few counts. The J gene is TRBJ2-7, the V gene TRBV30, with TRBD1 matching over 8 bases. This CDR3 is 12 amino acids long. The germline V gene encodes CDR1 GTSNPN and CDR2 SVGIG (reference sequence). Trimming at V came to 5 bases and at J to 3 bases, leaving 3 bases not matched to a gene. The CDR3 sequence: CAWRDRHYEQYF. The CDR3 coding sequence is TGTGCCTGGCGGGACAGGCACTACGAGCAGTACTTC.

The chain is built from TRBV20-1 and TRBJ2-7; the D is unclear. CDR3 length: 10 amino acids. Germline V gene data show CDR1 as DFQATT and CDR2 as SNEGSKA (reference sequence). Trimming took 7 bases from V and 5 from J, leaving 9 bases between them. Here the CDR3 reads CSVRENEQYF. CDR3 DNA: TGCAGTGTAAGGGAAAACGAGCAGTACTTC.

This clonotype has a count of ten or more. The chain employs TRBV29-1 and TRBJ2-3, with 13 nucleotides matching TRBD2. This CDR3 has 15 amino acids. Germline V CDR1 and CDR2: SQVTM, ANQGSEA. V lost 7 bases, J lost 2 bases, and 6 bases stayed unmatched. The CDR3 reads CSAALAGGITDTQYF. CDR3 nucleotides: TGCAGCGCCGCACTAGCGGGAGGGATCACAGATACGCAGTATTTT.

This clonotype has more than one count but fewer than ten. This rearrangement joins TRBV28 to TRBJ2-1, with 8 nucleotides matching TRBD2. This CDR3 has 14 amino acids. The V and J ends lost 3 bases and 6 bases, in that order; junction bases with no gene match: 4. Germline values: CDR1 MDHEN, CDR2 SYDVKM. CDR3 loop: CASSFGLASNEQFF. The CDR3 bases are TGTGCCAGCAGTTTCGGACTAGCTTCCAATGAGCAGTTCTTC.

This clonotype has more than one count but fewer than ten. The chain joins TRBV27 to TRBJ2-6; a possible D gene is TRBD1 (6 bases). Trimming stripped 7 bases from V and 0 bases from J, with 22 bases between. CDR1 MNHEY and CDR2 SMNVEV come from the germline V gene (reference sequence). This CDR3 spans 19 amino acids. CDR3 amino acids: CASTKSGQFPLSGANVLTF. DNA for the CDR3: TGTGCCAGCACAAAGTCAGGACAGTTTCCCCTCTCTGGGGCCAACGTCCTGACTTTC. The full variable domain, its missing parts supplied by reference TRBV27 and TRBJ2-6, is EAQVTQNPRYLITVTGKKLTVTCSQNMNHEYMSWYRQDPGLGLRQIYYSMNVEVTDKGDVPEGYKVSRKEKRNFPLILESPSPNQTSLYFCASTKSGQFPLSGANVLTFGAGSRLTVL.

This sequence joins TRBV10-3 and TRBJ1-2; maybe TRBD1 (6 bases). V shed 8 bases and J shed 0 bases, with 16 bases lying between them. This CDR3 has 15 residues. Germline V gives CDR1 ENHRY, CDR2 SYGVKD. The chain's CDR3 is CAISNRDTSNYGYTF. CDR3 DNA sequence: TGTGCCATCTCCAACCGGGACACTTCTAACTATGGCTACACCTTC.

Worth noting for this clonotype: A read error may account for a junction end that differs from germline. This chain joins TRBV27 and TRBJ2-1, with D perhaps matching TRBD1 (6 bases). CDR3 length: 15 residues. Germline loops: CDR1 MNHEY, CDR2 SMNVEV (reference sequence). CDR3 region: CAGSSVGGSYNEQFF. Here the CDR3 DNA reads TGTGCCGGCAGTTCCGTAGGGGGCTCCTACAATGAGCAGTTCTTC.

V and J are TRBV3-1 and TRBJ2-1; D gene ambiguous. Trimming took off 1 base at V and 2 bases at J, with 15 bases between the two ends. CDR3 length equals 17 residues. Germline CDR1 and CDR2: LGHDT and YNNKEL (reference sequence). The CDR3, as DNA: TGTGCCAGCAGCCAAGCTAACTTTCATTATACCTACAATGAGCAGTTCTTC. Translated, it gives CASSQANFHYTYNEQFF.

This clonotype was observed a few times. CDR3 region: CARASYNEQFF. CDR3 sequence (DNA): TGTGCCCGGGCATCCTACAATGAGCAGTTCTTC. The V call is TRBV30, the J call TRBJ2-1; unclear D gene. The CDR3 extends over 11 amino acids. V was clipped by 8 bases and J by 1 base, with 6 bases between them. In germline, CDR1 is GTSNPN, CDR2 SVGIG (reference sequence).

This clonotype was detected many times. The chain carries TRBV4-2 and TRBJ2-1; 9 bases are a match to TRBD2. V was pared by 1 base and J by 0 bases, with 10 bases of the junction left unmatched. CDR1 and CDR2 from the germline V gene are LGHNA and YNFKEQ. The CDR3 runs to 19 residues. The CDR3: CASSQGLAAMMISYNEQFF. CDR3 sequence (DNA): TGTGCCAGCAGCCAAGGACTAGCGGCTATGATGATCTCCTACAATGAGCAGTTCTTC.

J is TRBJ2-3 and V is TRBV24-1; 12 nucleotides align to TRBD2. V gave up 3 bases and J gave up 2 bases; unmatched junction bases: 5. The length of the CDR3 is 17 residues. The germline gives CDR1 KGHDR, CDR2 SFDVKD. CDR3: CATSDPGLAGYTDTQYF. CDR3 coding DNA: TGTGCCACCAGTGATCCCGGACTAGCGGGATACACAGATACGCAGTATTTT.

This chain connects TRBV20-1 to TRBJ2-7, with 11 bases identical to TRBD2. CDR3 length equals 14 residues. Germline V gives CDR1 DFQATT, CDR2 SNEGSKA (reference sequence). Unmatched junction bases numbered 11, after V lost 6 bases and J lost 7 bases. For the CDR3, the DNA is TGCAGTGCCAATAGCGGGAGGGCCTTATTTGAGCAGTACTTC. This gives the protein CSANSGRALFEQYF.

The gene calls are TRBV3-1 and TRBJ2-3, with D possibly matching TRBD2 (7 bases). V was cut by 8 bases and J by 7 bases, with 19 bases left in between. Germline-derived CDR1 and CDR2 are LGHDT and YNNKEL (reference sequence). The length of the CDR3 is 14 residues. The CDR3 protein is CASGGLAGDHTQYF. In nucleotides, the CDR3 is TGTGCCAGCGGGGGCCTCGCGGGGGACCATACGCAGTATTTT.

This clonotype has more than one count but fewer than ten. V and J are TRBV28 and TRBJ2-7, with 11 bases matching TRBD2. The CDR3 runs to 18 residues. V lost 7 bases and J lost 3; bases outside the gene matches: 17. Per germline, CDR1 MDHEN and CDR2 SYDVKM. CDR3 nucleotide sequence: TGTGCCAGCAACCAAATAGCGGGAGGGCCCTCAGGGCGCTACGAGCAGTACTTC. It is translated as CASNQIAGGPSGRYEQYF.

Only a few counts were recorded for this clonotype. The rearrangement joins TRBV6-2 or TRBV6-3 to TRBJ1-1; D is perhaps TRBD1 (5 bases). The germline V gene has CDR1 MNHEY and CDR2 SVGEGT. V was shortened by 4 bases and J by 0 bases, with 12 bases between the two germline ends. The CDR3 is made up of 15 amino acids. CDR3 loop: CASSSGWGMNTEAFF. CDR3 sequence (DNA): TGTGCCAGCAGTTCAGGTTGGGGCATGAACACTGAAGCTTTCTTT.